The source of this T cell receptor beta chain is a study of technical replicates of blood from several donors. Trimming removed 4 bases from V and 1 base from J, with 11 bases in between. The CDR3 consists of 14 residues. Germline CDR1 SGHVS, CDR2 FNYEAQ. TCRdb's copy holds only in-frame clones and misses some; the assay was immunoSEQ multiplex PCR. The data show about 100,000 clones, about 95% seen once. The TCR originated in a human donor in good health. Input material: T cells isolated from PBMCs. This sequence joins TRBV7-6 and TRBJ2-7; D is ambiguous. This CDR3 reads CASSSITDSYEQYF. CDR3 nucleotides: TGTGCCAGCAGCTCAATCACAGATTCCTACGAGCAGTACTTC.